This T cell receptor beta chain was documented in a study of CD8 T cells in ankylosing spondylitis. General observations from the study: It appeared that ankylosing spondylitis blood was characterized by a TCR beta motif of under ten highly homologous variants. Reportedly, significant enrichment of disease-linked clones occurred in matched ankylosing spondylitis synovial fluid. Previously reported in reactive arthritis synovial fluid and blood were some of the motif variants.

In this sample, this clonotype turned up many times. Its antigen is still unknown. It was by quantitative 5'-RACE with molecular barcodes that TCR beta libraries were made. TCRdb reanalysed the 5' RACE reads using MiXCR and keeps one entry per CDR3 protein. This sample has fewer than 250,000 distinct CDR3 sequences, with 8% to 11% found just once. The CDR3 sequence is 13 residues long. V shed 6 bases and J shed 1 base, with 9 bases lying between them. This chain uses TRBV12-3 or TRBV12-4 with TRBJ2-5, with D hard to call. The source is a male donor with ankylosing spondylitis or in good health (not recorded which). The specimen was blood, either unsorted or a sorted T cell fraction (not recorded which). The CDR3 here is CASRAGSQETQYF. The CDR3 coding sequence is TGTGCCAGCAGGGCAGGTTCCCAAGAGACCCAGTACTTC.